These 21 T cell receptor beta chains were all obtained from the same sample, sequenced in a study of blood T cell repertoires in COVID-19. Sequencing used immunoSEQ multiplex PCR; TCRdb keeps in-frame clones, though not all of them. Of around 320,000 clones listed, around nine tenths are singletons. The sample consisted of PBMCs or T cells enriched from blood (not recorded which). The receptors originated from a woman aged 25 to 45 who had been exposed to COVID-19.

The chain combines TRBV9 with TRBJ1-2; 10 bases agree with TRBD1. The V gene end was trimmed by 3 bases and the J gene end by 6 bases; junction bases not matched to a gene: 11. The V gene's germline CDR1 is SGDLS and CDR2 YYNGEE. The CDR3 is made up of 16 amino acids. CDR3 loop: CASSATKGTGVHGYTF. For the CDR3, the DNA is TGTGCCAGCAGCGCCACAAAGGGGACAGGGGTTCATGGCTACACCTTC.

The gene calls are TRBV5-8 and TRBJ2-3, with D possibly being TRBD1 (6 bases). CDR1 and CDR2 (germline): SGHTS, YDEGEE. Trimming removed 5 bases at V and 6 bases at J, with 13 bases between. There are 13 residues in the CDR3. Here the CDR3 reads CASSMRDTDTQYF. The CDR3 DNA follows: TGTGCCAGCAGTATGAGGGACACCGATACGCAGTATTTT.

This chain joins TRBV5-4 and TRBJ1-1, with D unresolved. V lost 2 bases, J lost 9 bases, and 17 bases lay in between. In germline, CDR1 is SGHNT, CDR2 YYREEE (reference sequence). The CDR3 totals 14 residues. CDR3 DNA: TGTGCCAGCAGCTTCAGTACGGGAGCCCCTCAAGCTTTCTTT. Its translation is CASSFSTGAPQAFF.

The chain recombines TRBV11-2 with TRBJ1-3; 7 bases fit TRBD1. V was clipped by 4 bases and J by 0 bases; unmatched bases: 9. Germline CDR1 SGHAT, CDR2 FQNNGV. This CDR3 region has 17 residues. The CDR3 bases are TGTGCCAGCAGCTCTTGGACAGGTGGATACTCTGGAAACACCATATATTTT. Protein: CASSSWTGGYSGNTIYF. The variable domain in full, with the rest retrieved from reference TRBV11-2 and TRBJ1-3, is EAGVAQSPRYKIIEKRQSVAFWCNPISGHATLYWYQQILGQGPKLLIQFQNNGVVDDSQLPKDRFSAERLKGVDSTLKIQPAKLEDSAVYLCASSSWTGGYSGNTIYFGEGSWLTVV.

The chain joins TRBV5-6 to TRBJ2-3; TRBD1 aligns across 9 bases. With 3 bases clipped from V and 1 base from J, the junction kept 3 bases outside the gene matches. Germline V CDR1 and CDR2: SGHDT, YYEEEE. The CDR3 has 15 residues. In nucleotides, the CDR3 is TGTGCCAGCAGCTGGTGGACAGGGGGCACAGATACGCAGTATTTT. It translates to CASSWWTGGTDTQYF.

The CDR3 region has the DNA TGTGCCAGCGAGGCACCGGCGTCCGCAGATACGCAGTATTTT. It specifies CASEAPASADTQYF. The chain joins TRBV18 to TRBJ2-3; no clear D. Germline CDR1 reads KGHSH; CDR2 reads LQKENI. V was clipped by 8 bases and J by 4 bases, with 16 bases between them. There are 14 residues in the CDR3.

The chain couples TRBV11-3 to TRBJ2-2; 9 nucleotides align to TRBD1. V was clipped by 6 bases and J by 3 bases; unmatched bases: 5. The germline V gene has CDR1 SGHNT and CDR2 YENEEA. The CDR3 spans 15 residues. The CDR3 bases are TGTGCCAGCAGGGGGACAGGGCAGGACACCGGGGAGCTGTTTTTT. Its translation: CASRGTGQDTGELFF.

This clone appeared a single time. The gene calls are TRBV5-1 and TRBJ1-2, with D possibly being TRBD1 (6 bases). The V gene's germline CDR1 is SGHRS and CDR2 YFSETQ. V was cut by 0 bases and J by 4 bases, with 10 bases left in between. The CDR3 loop spans 14 amino acids. The CDR3 here is CASSLGDTSYGYTF. The CDR3 bases are TGCGCCAGCAGCTTGGGGGACACCAGCTATGGCTACACCTTC.

The chain employs TRBV7-9 and TRBJ1-2; 11 nucleotides agree with TRBD1. Germline V lookup: CDR1 SEHNR, CDR2 FQNEAQ (reference sequence). The length of the CDR3 is 15 residues. V gave up 4 bases and J gave up 2 bases; unmatched junction bases: 3. CDR3 loop: CASSYRDRGNYGYTF. CDR3 nucleotides: TGTGCCAGCAGCTACCGGGACAGGGGGAACTATGGCTACACCTTC.

The chain joins TRBV27 to TRBJ2-7; 13 nucleotides match TRBD2. The V gene's germline CDR1 is MNHEY and CDR2 SMNVEV (reference sequence). The CDR3 is made up of 16 amino acids. The V gene end was trimmed by 2 bases and the J gene end by 5 bases; junction bases not matched to a gene: 6. The CDR3 DNA sequence: TGTGCCAGCAGTTTAAGGGGACTAGCGGGGTCCCACGAGCAGTACTTC. This sequence encodes CASSLRGLAGSHEQYF.

J is TRBJ1-2 and V is TRBV21-1; the D segment call TRBD1 is taken from the table without a DNA check. TRBV21-1 counts as a pseudogene. This CDR3 is built from 15 residues. The CDR3 sequence is CASSRRGGKSYGYTF. The CDR3 region has the DNA TGTGCCAGCAGCAGGAGAGGGGGTAAATCCTATGGCTACACCTTC.

This chain joins TRBV29-1 and TRBJ1-2; 7 bases map to TRBD1. Germline CDR1 reads SQVTM; CDR2 reads ANQGSEA. V was clipped by 4 bases and J by 4 bases; unmatched bases: 9. The CDR3 is 14 residues long. CDR3 sequence (DNA): TGCAGCGTTGGCCGACAGGGAGGCTCCTATGGCTACACCTTC. Its translation: CSVGRQGGSYGYTF.

The chain couples TRBV5-1 to TRBJ1-2, with TRBD1 identical over 7 bases. Germline CDR1 is SGHRS and CDR2 is YFSETQ. The CDR3 is 13 amino acids. Unmatched junction bases numbered 3, after V lost 3 bases and J lost 4 bases. The CDR3, as DNA: TGCGCCAGCAGCTCGGACAGGCCCTATGGCTACACCTTC. Amino acid sequence: CASSSDRPYGYTF.

The CDR3 here is CASSGALEETQYF. CDR3 sequence (DNA): TGTGCCAGCAGTGGGGCACTGGAAGAGACCCAGTACTTC. V and J are TRBV2 and TRBJ2-5; D not resolved. This CDR3 region has 13 residues. V was pared by 4 bases and J by 3 bases, with 9 bases between. CDR1 and CDR2 from the germline V gene are SNHLY and FYNNEI.

V gene TRBV6-1 combines with J gene TRBJ1-5; D might be TRBD1 (6 bases). Germline V gene sequence: CDR1 MNHNS, CDR2 SASEGT. Trimming shortened V by 2 bases and J by 3 bases, and 17 bases separated the two germline ends. The CDR3 has 17 residues. The CDR3 spells CASSESAKGGLNQPQHF. The CDR3 DNA follows: TGTGCCAGCAGTGAATCGGCGAAAGGGGGTCTCAATCAGCCCCAGCATTTT.

The chain uses TRBV5-6 and TRBJ1-5; D not resolved. Trimming removed 0 bases from V and 0 bases from J, with 7 bases in between. The CDR3 spans 15 residues. CDR1 SGHDT and CDR2 YYEEEE come from the germline V gene. CDR3 sequence reads: CASSLAIVSNQPQHF. The DNA of the CDR3 is TGTGCCAGCAGCTTGGCCATAGTTAGCAATCAGCCCCAGCATTTT.

The rearrangement joins TRBV14 to TRBJ1-1, with D perhaps matching TRBD1 (5 bases). Germline CDR1 is SGHDN and CDR2 is FVKESK. V lost 0 bases and J 3 bases, leaving 5 bases between the germline ends. The CDR3 is 13 residues long. CDR3 loop: CASSQDRDTEAFF. The CDR3 DNA is TGTGCCAGCAGCCAAGACAGGGACACTGAAGCTTTCTTT.

The chain uses TRBV10-3 and TRBJ2-1; 12 bases match TRBD2. After removal of 5 bases from V and 9 bases from J, the junction contained 11 bases not matched to a gene. Germline V CDR1 and CDR2: ENHRY, SYGVKD. The CDR3 is made up of 16 amino acids. The CDR3: CAISPAPSGGAGEQFF. The CDR3 region has the DNA TGTGCCATCAGTCCGGCGCCTAGCGGGGGGGCGGGTGAGCAGTTCTTC.

V gene TRBV6-5 combines with J gene TRBJ1-2; D is possibly TRBD1 (6 bases). Trimming removed 6 bases at V and 8 bases at J, with 10 bases between. The CDR3 consists of 11 residues. Looked up from germline, CDR1 is MNHEY and CDR2 is SVGAGI. The CDR3 here is CASSRRGGYTF. The CDR3 DNA is TGTGCCAGCAGCCGCAGGGGAGGCTACACCTTC.

V and J are TRBV28 and TRBJ2-7, with 10 bases identical to TRBD2. V lost 9 bases, J lost 3 bases, and 2 bases stayed unmatched. Germline V gene lookup returns CDR1 MDHEN and CDR2 SYDVKM. The CDR3 covers 12 residues. The CDR3 reads CASSGGLYEQYF. The DNA of the CDR3 is TGTGCCAGTAGCGGGGGGCTCTACGAGCAGTACTTC.

The chain couples TRBV9 to TRBJ2-3; possibly TRBD1 for D (6 bases). Germline CDR1 SGDLS, CDR2 YYNGEE. V dropped 0 bases and J dropped 5 bases, with 19 bases sitting between them. The CDR3 consists of 17 residues. DNA for the CDR3: TGTGCCAGCAGCGTAGCTGTTGGTAGGGGGTCGGGAGATACGCAGTATTTT. Residues: CASSVAVGRGSGDTQYF.